This entry describes one TCR beta chain. What it recognizes is unknown. The authors ran a second PCR of roughly 6 to 12 cycles using a sample-barcoded 5' primer and a J-beta primer mix. The template-switch adaptor, which had 12 random nucleotides, put a tag on each cDNA molecule. TCRdb reprocessed the 5' RACE reads with MiXCR, giving one entry per CDR3 protein. The sample carries about 780,000 distinct CDR3 sequences, 25% to 30% recorded once. The trim removed 0 bases at V and 1 base at J, leaving 4 bases unmatched. CDR3 length: 16 residues. Germline values: CDR1 MGHRA, CDR2 YSYEKL. The data were taken from a study of blood T cells in healthy people across ages. Findings of the study overall: Aged donors had fewer naive CD4+ cells and lower diversity than long-lived donors.

At least 6.5 million PBMCs were isolated per sample. These same data were also listed under a study on T cells of mothers and their children. That paper states: Each mother gave over 8.5 million TCR beta CDR3 reads; each child, several million.

The chain couples TRBV4-1 to TRBJ2-7, with 9 bases identical to TRBD1. The material sequenced was blood. The origin of this receptor is a boy aged 5-17 years in good health. The DNA of the CDR3 is TGCGCCAGCAGCCAAGAGGGTGGGACAGGGTCCTACGAGCAGTACTTC. It translates to CASSQEGGTGSYEQYF.